This T cell receptor beta chain was identified during a study of human T cells and chemical hapten exposure. The overall study: Variability of per-sample TCR yields stemmed mainly from small differences in pooled library volume.

The sample holds many counts of this clonotype. Its specificity is not known. Study-wide points: Unchanged with DPC sensitization were TCRs above 1 in 1000 frequency.

As for time point: pre-sensitization, week 0. The treatment here: therapeutic diphenylcyclopropenone sensitization with weekly scalp DPC. Blood was collected ahead of every patch test applied. From the RACE reads, TCRdb called clonotypes with MiXCR, one entry per CDR3 protein. The sample lists 300,000 to 450,000 distinct CDR3 sequences, 4% to 6% seen once, with about 2.5% in the top ten. Germline values: CDR1 SQVTM, CDR2 ANQGSEA. The CDR3 loop spans 14 amino acids. V shed 5 bases and J 0 bases; nucleotides not matched to a gene: 1. The receptor was derived from a woman aged 50 to 60 with alopecia areata. Some clones in this sample may be carry-over from other donors' samples. V and J are TRBV29-1 and TRBJ2-3, with 11 bases matching TRBD2. The sample was whole blood, taken in connection with sensitization to the hapten diphenylcyclopropenone (DPC). CDR3 sequence (DNA): TGCAGCGTTTTAGCGGGAGGGAGCACAGATACGCAGTATTTT. Translating gives CSVLAGGSTDTQYF.